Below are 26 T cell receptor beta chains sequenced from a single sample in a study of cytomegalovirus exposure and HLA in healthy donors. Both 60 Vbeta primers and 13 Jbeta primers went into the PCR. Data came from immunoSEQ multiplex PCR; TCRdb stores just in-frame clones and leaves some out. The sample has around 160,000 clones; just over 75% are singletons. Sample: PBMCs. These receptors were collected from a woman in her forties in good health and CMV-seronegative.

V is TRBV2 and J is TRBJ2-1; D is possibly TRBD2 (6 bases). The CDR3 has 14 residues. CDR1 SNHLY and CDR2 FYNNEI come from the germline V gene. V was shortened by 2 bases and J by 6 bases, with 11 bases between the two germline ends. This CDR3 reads CASSERRLGNEQFF. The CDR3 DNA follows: TGTGCCAGCAGTGAAAGGCGACTAGGCAATGAGCAGTTCTTC.

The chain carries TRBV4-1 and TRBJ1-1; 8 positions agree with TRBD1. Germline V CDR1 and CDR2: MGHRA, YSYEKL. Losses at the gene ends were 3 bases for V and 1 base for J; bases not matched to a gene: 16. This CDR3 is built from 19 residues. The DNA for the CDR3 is TGCGCCAGCAGCCAGATCGATAGGACAGGGCGAAAATCGAACACTGAAGCTTTCTTT. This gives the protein CASSQIDRTGRKSNTEAFF.

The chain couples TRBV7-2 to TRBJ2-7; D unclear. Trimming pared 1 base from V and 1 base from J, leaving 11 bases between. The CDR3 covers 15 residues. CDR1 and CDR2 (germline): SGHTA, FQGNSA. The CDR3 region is CASSLGGAESYEQYF. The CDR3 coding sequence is TGTGCCAGCAGCTTAGGAGGCGCGGAGTCCTACGAGCAGTACTTC.

The CDR3 nucleotides read TGTGCCAGCAGCTTCAACTCCTACAATGAGCAGTTCTTC. Translating it yields CASSFNSYNEQFF. The genes are TRBV7-3 and TRBJ2-1; unclear D gene. CDR1 and CDR2 (germline): SGHTA, FQGTGA. This CDR3 contains 13 residues. V was shortened by 3 bases and J by 0 bases, with 3 bases between the two germline ends.

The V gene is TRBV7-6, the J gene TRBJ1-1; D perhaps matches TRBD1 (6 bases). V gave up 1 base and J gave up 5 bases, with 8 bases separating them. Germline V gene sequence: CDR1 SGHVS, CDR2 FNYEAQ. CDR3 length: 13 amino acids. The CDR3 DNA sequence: TGTGCCAGCAGCTTAGACAGGGAAACTGAAGCTTTCTTT. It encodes CASSLDRETEAFF.

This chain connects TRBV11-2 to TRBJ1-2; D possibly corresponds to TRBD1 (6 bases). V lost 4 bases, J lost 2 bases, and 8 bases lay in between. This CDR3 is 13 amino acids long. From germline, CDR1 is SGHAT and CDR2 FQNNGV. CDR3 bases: TGTGCCAGCAGCTCGGACAGCAACTATGGCTACACCTTC. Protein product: CASSSDSNYGYTF.

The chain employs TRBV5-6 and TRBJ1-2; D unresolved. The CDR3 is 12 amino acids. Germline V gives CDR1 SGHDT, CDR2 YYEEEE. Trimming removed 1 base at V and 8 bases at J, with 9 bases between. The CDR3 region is CASSLPAGGYTF. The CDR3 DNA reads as TGTGCCAGCAGCTTGCCCGCGGGGGGCTACACCTTC.

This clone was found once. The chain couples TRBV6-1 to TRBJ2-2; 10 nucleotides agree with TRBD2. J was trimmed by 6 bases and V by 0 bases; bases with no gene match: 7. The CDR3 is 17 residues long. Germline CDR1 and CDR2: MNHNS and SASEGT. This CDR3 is CASSEAQSSGRAGELFF. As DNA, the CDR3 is TGTGCCAGCAGTGAAGCGCAATCTAGCGGGAGAGCCGGGGAGCTGTTTTTT.

The CDR3 DNA reads TGTGCCAGTAGTTCACAGGGGGACTATGAAAAACTGTTTTTT. Its translation is CASSSQGDYEKLFF. V and J are TRBV19 and TRBJ1-4; TRBD1 matches at 8 bases. The ends lost 5 bases at V and 6 bases at J; junction bases unmatched: 5. CDR1 and CDR2 (germline): LNHDA, SQIVND (reference sequence). CDR3 length: 14 amino acids.

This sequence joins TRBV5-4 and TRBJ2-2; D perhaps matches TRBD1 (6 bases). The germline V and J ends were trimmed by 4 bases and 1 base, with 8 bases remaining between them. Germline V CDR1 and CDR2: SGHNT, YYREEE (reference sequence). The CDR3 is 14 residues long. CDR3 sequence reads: CASSIQGNTGELFF. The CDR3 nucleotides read TGTGCCAGCAGCATACAGGGGAACACCGGGGAGCTGTTTTTT.

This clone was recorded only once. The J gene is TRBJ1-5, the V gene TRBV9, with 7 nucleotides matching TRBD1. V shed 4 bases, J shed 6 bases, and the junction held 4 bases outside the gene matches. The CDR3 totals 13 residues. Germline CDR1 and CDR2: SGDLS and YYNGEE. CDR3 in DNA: TGTGCCAGCAGCCGGACAGGTAGTCAGCCCCAGCATTTT. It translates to CASSRTGSQPQHF.

The CDR3 protein is CASSGTGIYEQYF. The CDR3 DNA reads as TGCGCCAGCAGCGGGACAGGTATCTACGAGCAGTACTTC. V gene TRBV10-2 combines with J gene TRBJ2-7, with 8 positions matching TRBD1. The ends lost 6 bases at V and 3 bases at J; junction bases unmatched: 4. The CDR3 is 13 amino acids. Germline lookup yields CDR1 WSHSY and CDR2 SAAADI.

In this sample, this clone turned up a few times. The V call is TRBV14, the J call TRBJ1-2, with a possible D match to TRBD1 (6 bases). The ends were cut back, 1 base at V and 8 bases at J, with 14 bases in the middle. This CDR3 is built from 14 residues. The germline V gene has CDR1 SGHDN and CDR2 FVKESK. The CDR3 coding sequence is TGTGCCAGCAGCCAAGTCCGGGGGGCAGAGGGCTACACCTTC. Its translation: CASSQVRGAEGYTF.

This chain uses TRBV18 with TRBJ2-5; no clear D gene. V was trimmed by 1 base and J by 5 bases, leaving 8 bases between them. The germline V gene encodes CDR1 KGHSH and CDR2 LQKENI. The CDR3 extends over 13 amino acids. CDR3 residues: CASSPQQWETQYF. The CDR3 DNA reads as TGTGCCAGCTCACCACAACAATGGGAGACCCAGTACTTC.

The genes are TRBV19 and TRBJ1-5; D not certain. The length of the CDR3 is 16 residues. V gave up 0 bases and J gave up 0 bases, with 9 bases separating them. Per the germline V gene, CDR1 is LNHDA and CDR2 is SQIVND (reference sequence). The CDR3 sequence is CASSIEQSYSNQPQHF. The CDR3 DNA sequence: TGTGCCAGTAGTATAGAACAGAGCTATAGCAATCAGCCCCAGCATTTT.

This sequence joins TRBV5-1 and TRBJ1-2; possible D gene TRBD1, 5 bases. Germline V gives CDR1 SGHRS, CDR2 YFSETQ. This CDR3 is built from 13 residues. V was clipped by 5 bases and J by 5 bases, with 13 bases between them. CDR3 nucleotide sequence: TGCGCCAGCAGTTTCGACGCAGGGTATGGCTACACCTTC. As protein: CASSFDAGYGYTF.

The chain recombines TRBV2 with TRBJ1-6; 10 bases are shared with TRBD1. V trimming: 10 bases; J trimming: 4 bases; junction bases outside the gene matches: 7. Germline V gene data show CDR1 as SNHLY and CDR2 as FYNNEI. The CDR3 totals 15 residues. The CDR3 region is CATSGTGAYNSPLHF. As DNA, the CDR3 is TGTGCCACATCCGGGACAGGGGCTTATAATTCACCCCTCCACTTT.

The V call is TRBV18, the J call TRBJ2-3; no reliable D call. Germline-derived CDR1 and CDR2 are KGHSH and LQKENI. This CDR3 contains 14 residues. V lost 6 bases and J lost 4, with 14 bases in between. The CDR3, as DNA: TGTGCCAGCTCCCCCGACTCCACCGCAGATACGCAGTATTTT. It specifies CASSPDSTADTQYF.

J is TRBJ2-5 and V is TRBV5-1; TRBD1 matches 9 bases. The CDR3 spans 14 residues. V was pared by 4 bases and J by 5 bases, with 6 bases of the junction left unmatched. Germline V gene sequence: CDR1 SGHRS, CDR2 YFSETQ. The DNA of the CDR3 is TGCGCCAGCAGCCCAGGGACAGGGTTGGAGACCCAGTACTTC. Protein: CASSPGTGLETQYF.

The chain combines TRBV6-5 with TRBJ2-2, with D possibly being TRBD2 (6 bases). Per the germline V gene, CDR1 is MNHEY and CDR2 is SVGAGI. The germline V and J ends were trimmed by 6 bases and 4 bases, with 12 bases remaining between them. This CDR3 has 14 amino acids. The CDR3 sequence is CASSRNGGTGELFF. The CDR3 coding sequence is TGTGCCAGCAGCCGAAACGGGGGCACCGGGGAGCTGTTTTTT.

The CDR3, as DNA: TGTGCCACCAGGAAGACGGGAGTTAATGAGCAGTTCTTC. This sequence encodes CATRKTGVNEQFF. The chain is built from TRBV15 and TRBJ2-1; D might be TRBD2 (6 bases). The V gene lost 6 bases and the J gene lost 7 bases, with 13 bases spanning the gap. This CDR3 is built from 13 residues. Germline CDR1 LNHNV, CDR2 YYDKDF (reference sequence).

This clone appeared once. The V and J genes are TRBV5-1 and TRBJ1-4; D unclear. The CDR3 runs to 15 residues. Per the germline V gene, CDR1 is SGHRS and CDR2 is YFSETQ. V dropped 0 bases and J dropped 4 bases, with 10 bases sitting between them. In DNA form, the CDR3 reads TGCGCCAGCAGCTTGGAGTCTGGACTTAATGAAAAACTGTTTTTT. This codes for CASSLESGLNEKLFF.

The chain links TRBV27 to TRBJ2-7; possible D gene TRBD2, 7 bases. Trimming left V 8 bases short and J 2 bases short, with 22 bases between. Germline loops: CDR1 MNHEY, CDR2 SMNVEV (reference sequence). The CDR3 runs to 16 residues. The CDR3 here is CASCRGAERLPYEQYF. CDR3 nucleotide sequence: TGTGCCAGCTGCCGGGGGGCGGAAAGACTCCCCTACGAGCAGTACTTC.

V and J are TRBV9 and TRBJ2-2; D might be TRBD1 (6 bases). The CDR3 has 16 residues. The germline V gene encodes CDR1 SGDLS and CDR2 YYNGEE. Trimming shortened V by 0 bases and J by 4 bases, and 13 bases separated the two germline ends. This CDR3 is CASSVDAGRGTGELFF. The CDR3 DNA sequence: TGTGCCAGCAGCGTAGATGCGGGCAGGGGCACCGGGGAGCTGTTTTTT.

CDR3 in DNA: TGTGCCAGCAGCCCAGCAGGGGTCGGAGATACGCAGTATTTT. Translating gives CASSPAGVGDTQYF. J is TRBJ2-3 and V is TRBV11-2; possible D gene TRBD1, 6 bases. Germline V gives CDR1 SGHAT, CDR2 FQNNGV. The CDR3 covers 14 residues. Between the trimmed V and J ends, which lost 5 bases and 5 bases, there was a span of 14 bases.

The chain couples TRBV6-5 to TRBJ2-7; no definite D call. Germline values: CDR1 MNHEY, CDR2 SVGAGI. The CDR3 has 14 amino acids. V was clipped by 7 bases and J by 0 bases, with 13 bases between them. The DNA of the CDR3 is TGTGCCAGCAAGCGTGGTCTGAGCTCCTACGAGCAGTACTTC. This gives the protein CASKRGLSSYEQYF.